The 32 T cell receptor beta chains below all came from one sample that was sequenced in a study of blood T cell repertoires in COVID-19. TCRdb keeps only in-frame clones here, not all; method: immunoSEQ multiplex PCR. Counted here are 150,000 to 200,000 clones, about 87% occurring once; the ten biggest clones make up roughly 24%. Sequenced: peripheral blood. All receptors derive from a man between 60 and 75 years old with acute or convalescent COVID-19.

This clone was recorded once. The chain has TRBV6-5 and TRBJ1-6; 7 nucleotides agree with TRBD1. V was clipped by 2 bases and J by 9 bases; unmatched bases: 4. The CDR3 runs 14 residues. The germline CDR1 and CDR2 sequences are MNHEY and SVGAGI. The CDR3: CASSYRDRGSPLHF. The CDR3 DNA reads as TGTGCCAGCAGTTACCGGGACAGAGGTTCACCCCTCCACTTT.

The chain uses TRBV7-9 and TRBJ2-7; 10 positions match TRBD2. Germline V gene data show CDR1 as SEHNR and CDR2 as FQNEAQ (reference sequence). The CDR3 has 16 residues. J was trimmed by 0 bases and V by 0 bases; bases with no gene match: 2. The CDR3 sequence: CASSLAPSGSSYEQYF. Written as DNA, the CDR3 is TGTGCCAGCAGCTTAGCCCCTAGCGGGAGCTCCTACGAGCAGTACTTC. The full variable domain, with the rest looked up from reference TRBV7-9 and TRBJ2-7, is DTGVSQNPRHKITKRGQNVTFRCDPISEHNRLYWYRQTLGQGPEFLTYFQNEAQLEKSRLLSDRFSAERPKGSFSTLEIQRTEQGDSAMYLCASSLAPSGSSYEQYFGPGTRLTVT.

This clone was counted a single time. V gene TRBV2 combines with J gene TRBJ2-5; 12 bases map to TRBD1. Germline lookup yields CDR1 SNHLY and CDR2 FYNNEI. The CDR3 has 16 amino acids. Unmatched junction bases numbered 10, after V lost 6 bases and J lost 5 bases. The CDR3 DNA reads TGTGCCAGCAGCTCTACGGGACAGGGGGCAGAGGAGACCCAGTACTTC. Encoded protein: CASSSTGQGAEETQYF.

V gene TRBV7-3 combines with J gene TRBJ1-1, with 8 nucleotides matching TRBD1. The germline gives CDR1 SGHTA, CDR2 FQGTGA. This CDR3 has 16 residues. With V trimmed by 2 bases and J by 6 bases, 11 bases remained unmatched. The CDR3: CASSLGSLTGDAEAFF. The CDR3 DNA reads TGTGCCAGCAGCTTAGGTTCGTTGACAGGGGACGCTGAAGCTTTCTTT. The variable domain in full, with the rest retrieved from reference TRBV7-3 and TRBJ1-1, is GAGVSQTPSNKVTEKGKYVELRCDPISGHTALYWYRQSLGQGPEFLIYFQGTGAADDSGLPNDRFFAVRPEGSVSTLKIQRTERGDSAVYLCASSLGSLTGDAEAFFGQGTRLTVV.

The V gene is TRBV5-6, the J gene TRBJ1-2; D call uncertain. The germline CDR1 and CDR2 sequences are SGHDT and YYEEEE. V lost 4 bases, J lost 2 bases, and 9 bases lay in between. This CDR3 is built from 13 residues. The CDR3 loop is CASSLSQNYGYTF. The CDR3 bases are TGTGCCAGCAGCCTTTCGCAGAACTATGGCTACACCTTC. The full variable domain, completed using reference TRBV5-6 and TRBJ1-2, is DAGVTQSPTHLIKTRGQQVTLRCSPKSGHDTVSWYQQALGQGPQFIFQYYEEEERQRGNFPDRFSGHQFPNYSSELNVNALLLGDSALYLCASSLSQNYGYTFGSGTRLTVV.

The sample holds a few counts of this clone. The CDR3 protein is CASSPEGEFEQYF. Written as DNA, the CDR3 is TGTGCCAGCAGCCCCGAGGGGGAGTTTGAGCAGTACTTC. This chain connects TRBV27 to TRBJ2-7; perhaps TRBD1 as D (6 bases). Germline CDR1 and CDR2: MNHEY and SMNVEV (reference sequence). This CDR3 spans 13 amino acids. Trimming removed 6 bases at V and 7 bases at J, with 16 bases between.

The chain carries TRBV7-8 and TRBJ1-5; 7 nucleotides match TRBD1. Germline CDR1 SGHVS, CDR2 FQNEAQ. The junction had 17 bases not matched to a gene; V was cut back by 5 bases and J by 7 bases. The CDR3 contains 17 residues. The CDR3 DNA is TGTGCCAGCAGCCCGCCCCCTCAGGGGGTCGGATGGCAGCCCCAGCATTTT. It yields the protein CASSPPPQGVGWQPQHF. The full variable domain, rest sourced from reference TRBV7-8 and TRBJ1-5, is GAGVSQSPRYKVAKRGQDVALRCDPISGHVSLFWYQQALGQGPEFLTYFQNEAQLDKSGLPSDRFFAERPEGSVSTLKIQRTQQEDSAVYLCASSPPPQGVGWQPQHFGDGTRLSIL.

J is TRBJ2-5 and V is TRBV5-4; 11 nucleotides align to TRBD1. The junction had 15 bases not matched to a gene; V was cut back by 3 bases and J by 5 bases. CDR1 is SGHNT, CDR2 YYREEE, per germline (reference sequence). The CDR3 covers 18 residues. The CDR3 nucleotides read TGTGCCAGCAGCTCCCAGGGGGGGACAGGGGGTTTTAGGGAGACCCAGTACTTC. Protein sequence: CASSSQGGTGGFRETQYF.

The chain combines TRBV11-2 with TRBJ1-1; 7 nucleotides line up with TRBD1. The germline V gene encodes CDR1 SGHAT and CDR2 FQNNGV. This CDR3 has 14 residues. J gave up 0 bases and V 6 bases, and 4 bases lay outside the gene matches. The DNA for the CDR3 is TGTGCCAGCAGTTTCACAGGGGTGAACACTGAAGCTTTCTTT. As protein: CASSFTGVNTEAFF.

The rearrangement uses TRBV24-1 and TRBJ2-1, with 8 bases lining up with TRBD2. Germline CDR1 KGHDR, CDR2 SFDVKD. The CDR3 extends over 15 amino acids. With 3 bases clipped from V and 8 bases from J, the junction kept 8 bases outside the gene matches. This CDR3 is CATSDGPGGRDEQFF. CDR3 coding DNA: TGTGCCACCAGTGATGGGCCGGGAGGGCGCGATGAGCAGTTCTTC.

The chain recombines TRBV13 with TRBJ2-7; TRBD2 matches 7 bases. Germline V lookup: CDR1 PRHDT, CDR2 FYEKMQ (reference sequence). This CDR3 comprises 16 residues. J was trimmed by 0 bases and V by 4 bases; bases with no gene match: 9. The CDR3 loop is CASSSPGASGSYEQYF. CDR3 nucleotide sequence: TGTGCCAGCAGCTCTCCTGGGGCTAGCGGCTCCTACGAGCAGTACTTC. The full variable domain, completed using reference TRBV13 and TRBJ2-7, is AAGVIQSPRHLIKEKRETATLKCYPIPRHDTVYWYQQGPGQDPQFLISFYEKMQSDKGSIPDRFSAQQFSDYHSELNMSSLELGDSALYFCASSSPGASGSYEQYFGPGTRLTVT.

This sequence joins TRBV5-4 and TRBJ2-1, with unresolved D. The CDR3 is 11 residues long. Germline lookup yields CDR1 SGHNT and CDR2 YYREEE (reference sequence). The ends were cut back, 4 bases at V and 5 bases at J, with 4 bases in the middle. CDR3 nucleotide sequence: TGTGCCAGCAGCGTTAACAATGAGCAGTTCTTC. It is translated as CASSVNNEQFF.

The rearrangement links TRBV6-6 to TRBJ1-1; 8 nucleotides agree with TRBD1. The germline V gene has CDR1 MNHNY and CDR2 SVGAGI (reference sequence). The J segment lost 4 bases and the V segment lost 6 bases, leaving 7 bases of the junction unmatched. This CDR3 spans 14 amino acids. The CDR3 DNA follows: TGTGCCAGCAGCGGTGATACAGGGGGCACTGAAGCTTTCTTT. Translating gives CASSGDTGGTEAFF.

The chain couples TRBV30 to TRBJ2-3; D gene ambiguous. Per the germline V gene, CDR1 is GTSNPN and CDR2 is SVGIG (reference sequence). Trimming removed 1 base from V and 2 bases from J, with 13 bases in between. The CDR3 is 15 residues long. CDR3 nucleotide sequence: TGTGCCTGGAGTGGTTACCCCCTAAACACAGATACGCAGTATTTT. It yields the protein CAWSGYPLNTDTQYF. Using reference TRBV30 and TRBJ2-3 for the parts outside the CDR3, the full variable domain is SQTIHQWPATLVQPVGSPLSLECTVEGTSNPNLYWYRQAAGRGLQLLFYSVGIGQISSEVPQNLSASRPQDRQFILSSKKLLLSDSGFYLCAWSGYPLNTDTQYFGPGTRLTVL.

The rearrangement links TRBV10-1 to TRBJ2-5, with 7 nucleotides matching TRBD1. The CDR3 spans 19 residues. V lost 6 bases to trimming and J lost 6 bases; unmatched junction nucleotides: 25. Germline CDR1 reads WNHNN; CDR2 reads SYGVQD (reference sequence). The CDR3 DNA follows: TGCGCCAGCAGATTCCTGCTCCGACCCTTTAACAGGGGAATGAAGACCCAGTACTTC. It specifies CASRFLLRPFNRGMKTQYF.

CDR3 amino acids: CASSLVQYTEAFF. The CDR3 coding sequence is TGCGCCAGCAGCTTGGTACAGTACACTGAAGCTTTCTTT. The J gene is TRBJ1-1, the V gene TRBV5-1; D is undetermined. V lost 0 bases, J lost 3 bases, and 6 bases lay in between. The V gene's germline CDR1 is SGHRS and CDR2 YFSETQ. The CDR3 runs to 13 residues. Looking up the rest from reference TRBV5-1 and TRBJ1-1 gives the full variable domain: KAGVTQTPRYLIKTRGQQVTLSCSPISGHRSVSWYQQTPGQGLQFLFEYFSETQRNKGNFPGRFSGRQFSNSRSEMNVSTLELGDSALYLCASSLVQYTEAFFGQGTRLTVV.

The V and J genes are TRBV30 and TRBJ1-2, with a weak D call TRBD1 (5 bases). The CDR3 is 13 amino acids. V gave up 3 bases and J gave up 8 bases, with 16 bases separating them. CDR1 is GTSNPN and CDR2 is SVGIG in the germline V gene (reference sequence). CDR3 coding DNA: TGTGCCTGGAGGGGGACCTCGGGAGAGGGCTACACCTTC. This gives the protein CAWRGTSGEGYTF.

This chain uses TRBV7-9 with TRBJ2-3; 9 nucleotides agree with TRBD2. This CDR3 contains 16 residues. The V and J ends lost 5 bases and 3 bases, in that order; junction bases with no gene match: 9. Per the germline V gene, CDR1 is SEHNR and CDR2 is FQNEAQ (reference sequence). CDR3 region: CASSPRRRGGTDTQYF. The CDR3 nucleotides are TGTGCCAGCAGCCCGCGTAGGCGGGGGGGAACAGATACGCAGTATTTT.

This chain uses TRBV18 with TRBJ2-1; D unclear. This CDR3 spans 15 amino acids. Germline lookup yields CDR1 KGHSH and CDR2 LQKENI. Trimming removed 4 bases from V and 4 bases from J, with 14 bases in between. CDR3 sequence (DNA): TGTGCCAGCTCACTAGCCGGGTCCTTTTACAATGAGCAGTTCTTC. This sequence encodes CASSLAGSFYNEQFF.

The rearrangement links TRBV19 to TRBJ1-2; 10 nucleotides align to TRBD1. Germline V gene sequence: CDR1 LNHDA, CDR2 SQIVND (reference sequence). The CDR3 consists of 12 residues. V was clipped by 8 bases and J by 5 bases; unmatched bases: 2. This CDR3 is CASLGQGYGYTF. For the CDR3, the DNA is TGTGCCAGTCTGGGACAGGGGTATGGCTACACCTTC.

The gene calls are TRBV27 and TRBJ2-3; a possible D gene is TRBD2 (7 bases). V was shortened by 5 bases and J by 4 bases, with 13 bases between the two germline ends. This CDR3 region has 14 residues. From germline, CDR1 is MNHEY and CDR2 SMNVEV (reference sequence). The DNA of the CDR3 is TGTGCCAGCAGTAGGGGGGGAGGCCCAGATACGCAGTATTTT. Protein product: CASSRGGGPDTQYF.

The chain links TRBV6-1 to TRBJ1-2; TRBD1 matches at 7 bases. The CDR3 is made up of 15 amino acids. In germline, CDR1 is MNHNS, CDR2 SASEGT. The ends lost 0 bases at V and 4 bases at J; junction bases unmatched: 5. CDR3 region: CASSEAGQAIYGYTF. In DNA, the CDR3 is TGTGCCAGCAGTGAAGCTGGACAGGCGATCTATGGCTACACCTTC.

J is TRBJ2-7 and V is TRBV6-5; TRBD1 matches 7 bases. The germline gives CDR1 MNHEY, CDR2 SVGAGI. The CDR3 sequence is 13 residues long. Losses at the gene ends were 5 bases for V and 6 bases for J; bases not matched to a gene: 7. CDR3 coding DNA: TGTGCCAGCAGTAGAGACAGGGAGAGCGAGCAGTACGTC. Translating gives CASSRDRESEQYV.

The chain uses TRBV24-1 and TRBJ1-1; no clear D. The CDR3 spans 13 residues. The ends were cut back, 6 bases at V and 1 base at J, with 8 bases in the middle. In germline, CDR1 is KGHDR, CDR2 SFDVKD. The DNA for the CDR3 is TGTGCCACCAGTACGGGTGGGAACACTGAAGCTTTCTTT. The encoded protein is CATSTGGNTEAFF.

The V gene is TRBV5-1, the J gene TRBJ2-3; 9 bases line up with TRBD2. Germline CDR1 SGHRS, CDR2 YFSETQ. J gave up 2 bases and V 0 bases, and 4 bases lay outside the gene matches. The CDR3 contains 16 residues. Here the CDR3 DNA reads TGCGCCAGCAGCTTGGTATCTAGCGGGGCCACAGATACGCAGTATTTT. Protein: CASSLVSSGATDTQYF.

The chain joins TRBV27 to TRBJ1-2; no clear D. The CDR3 is 12 residues long. Trimming stripped 8 bases from V and 5 bases from J, with 12 bases between. Looked up from germline, CDR1 is MNHEY and CDR2 is SMNVEV (reference sequence). The DNA for the CDR3 is TGTGCCAGCTCCGGGGTAGGGTATGGCTACACCTTC. It is translated as CASSGVGYGYTF.

V usage is TRBV5-1 and J usage is TRBJ1-2; 10 nucleotides align to TRBD1. This CDR3 has 14 amino acids. CDR1 and CDR2 from the germline V gene are SGHRS and YFSETQ. The J segment lost 13 bases and the V segment lost 3 bases, leaving 12 bases of the junction unmatched. CDR3 amino acids: CASSSGQGGLLGTF. For the CDR3, the DNA is TGCGCCAGCAGCTCCGGACAGGGGGGGCTTTTAGGCACCTTC.

The V and J genes are TRBV19 and TRBJ1-6; perhaps TRBD1 as D (6 bases). Germline-derived CDR1 and CDR2 are LNHDA and SQIVND (reference sequence). Between the trimmed V and J ends, which lost 3 bases and 7 bases, there was a span of 10 bases. There are 14 residues in the CDR3. The CDR3 region has the DNA TGTGCCAGTAGTATGCGACAGGCCAATTCACCCCTCCACTTT. Translation: CASSMRQANSPLHF.

This clone was observed a single time. The chain is built from TRBV4-1 and TRBJ2-1, with 7 bases that match TRBD2. V was pared by 0 bases and J by 7 bases, with 9 bases of the junction left unmatched. This CDR3 has 16 amino acids. Looked up from germline, CDR1 is MGHRA and CDR2 is YSYEKL. CDR3 bases: TGCGCCAGCAGCCAAGATGGGACTACACGGAGTAATGAGCAGTTCTTC. Encoded protein: CASSQDGTTRSNEQFF.

The chain recombines TRBV7-9 with TRBJ2-7, with 7 bases lining up with TRBD1. Unmatched junction bases numbered 6, after V lost 5 bases and J lost 2 bases. The CDR3 runs to 14 residues. Germline assignment: CDR1 SEHNR and CDR2 FQNEAQ (reference sequence). CDR3: CASSRGDSTYEQYF. The CDR3 DNA follows: TGTGCCAGCAGCCGAGGGGACAGTACCTACGAGCAGTACTTC. Filled out from reference TRBV7-9 and TRBJ2-7, the complete variable domain reads DTGVSQNPRHKITKRGQNVTFRCDPISEHNRLYWYRQTLGQGPEFLTYFQNEAQLEKSRLLSDRFSAERPKGSFSTLEIQRTEQGDSAMYLCASSRGDSTYEQYFGPGTRLTVT.

This clone showed up just once. The V gene is TRBV18, the J gene TRBJ2-7; no reliable D call. V dropped 3 bases and J dropped 6 bases, with 9 bases sitting between them. Germline-derived CDR1 and CDR2 are KGHSH and LQKENI. This CDR3 is 12 amino acids long. This chain's CDR3 is CASSPSVSEQYF. The CDR3 coding sequence is TGTGCCAGCTCACCGTCGGTGAGCGAGCAGTACTTC.

V usage is TRBV3-1 (or the pseudogene TRBV3-2) and J usage is TRBJ2-3; TRBD2 matches at 8 bases. Losses at the gene ends were 1 base for V and 8 bases for J; bases not matched to a gene: 8. The CDR3 is made up of 15 amino acids. The V gene's germline CDR1 is LGHDT and CDR2 YNNKEL (reference sequence). CDR3 in amino acids: CASSQGGGLRGTQYF. CDR3 nucleotide sequence: TGTGCCAGCAGCCAAGGCGGGGGGCTACGCGGTACGCAGTATTTT.